One sample yielded the 27 T cell receptor beta chains listed below, sequenced in a study of T cell repertoires in cytomegalovirus infection (dated by TCRdb to the late 2010s). What these receptors recognize is not known. Sequencing relied on an Illumina HiSeq 1500. TCRdb trimmed public reads at Q25 via fastp, called clones via MiXCR and kept in-frame beta chains. Every entry covers one CDR3 protein and lists the most common genes and DNA from its rows. For this sample the table gives roughly 730,000 distinct CDR3 sequences, of which approximately 33% were detected only once. The ten largest clones take up over 15% of the sample. The sample's treatment or condition, from its label and the paper: in vitro stimulation with specific CMV peptide epitopes to enrich CMV-specific T cells. The sequenced sample was cultured PBMCs, obtained from culture after CMV antigen stimulation. All receptors come from a human donor in good health (CMV status not recorded). Some clones in this sample may be carry-over from other donors' samples.

This clonotype was detected only a few times. The rearrangement uses TRBV11-2 and TRBJ2-2; D gene uncertain. V gave up 8 bases and J gave up 6 bases, with 13 bases separating them. Germline CDR1 SGHAT, CDR2 FQNNGV. CDR3 length: 13 amino acids. CDR3 sequence reads: CASVMGSAGELFF. The CDR3 coding sequence is TGTGCCAGCGTCATGGGCTCCGCCGGGGAGCTGTTTTTT.

This clonotype was detected only a few times. The rearrangement joins TRBV28 to TRBJ2-7, with D tentatively TRBD1 (5 bases). The CDR3 totals 19 residues. CDR1 and CDR2 (germline): MDHEN, SYDVKM. Trimming removed 4 bases from V and 1 base from J, with 26 bases in between. The CDR3 loop reads CASSSLSTGSAVWSYEQYF. CDR3 DNA: TGTGCCAGCAGTTCTTTAAGCACAGGATCCGCCGTTTGGTCCTACGAGCAGTACTTC.

The chain carries TRBV7-8 and TRBJ2-7, with 9 bases lining up with TRBD1. This CDR3 has 17 residues. Germline assignment: CDR1 SGHVS and CDR2 FQNEAQ. The ends lost 5 bases at V and 0 bases at J; junction bases unmatched: 11. The CDR3 DNA sequence: TGTGCCAGCAGCCGACCCTTCGGGACAGGGCTCTCCTACGAGCAGTACTTC. Translating gives CASSRPFGTGLSYEQYF.

The chain uses TRBV7-9 and TRBJ2-5; D is unresolved. With 7 bases removed from V and 2 bases from J, the gap between germline ends came to 17 bases. Germline V gives CDR1 SEHNR, CDR2 FQNEAQ (reference sequence). This CDR3 contains 15 residues. CDR3 protein: CASTVGTPDQETQYF. The CDR3 DNA follows: TGTGCCAGCACCGTGGGAACCCCGGATCAAGAGACCCAGTACTTC.

The chain carries TRBV20-1 and TRBJ1-5; the D gene is possibly TRBD1 (5 bases). The CDR3 contains 14 residues. Per germline, CDR1 DFQATT and CDR2 SNEGSKA (reference sequence). Between the trimmed V and J ends, which lost 6 bases and 6 bases, there was a span of 18 bases. CDR3 in amino acids: CSADSGRMGQPQHF. CDR3 bases: TGCAGTGCCGACTCAGGGAGGATGGGTCAGCCCCAGCATTTT.

The gene calls are TRBV20-1 and TRBJ2-1; possible D gene TRBD2, 6 bases. CDR3 length: 16 amino acids. Trimming removed 6 bases from V and 1 base from J, with 19 bases in between. Germline assignment: CDR1 DFQATT and CDR2 SNEGSKA (reference sequence). The CDR3 coding sequence is TGCAGTGCGAAAACGGCCTCGGGAGAGTCCTACAATGAGCAGTTCTTC. Residues: CSAKTASGESYNEQFF.

This clonotype was seen a handful of times. The J gene is TRBJ2-3, the V gene TRBV28; 8 bases line up with TRBD1. The CDR3 runs to 14 residues. The germline V gene encodes CDR1 MDHEN and CDR2 SYDVKM. Trimming cost V 6 bases and J 2 bases; bases outside gene matches: 4. The CDR3 is CASSRQGLTDTQYF. DNA of the CDR3: TGTGCCAGCAGCCGACAGGGGCTCACAGATACGCAGTATTTT.

The chain recombines TRBV10-3 with TRBJ2-3, with 7 bases identical to TRBD2. The CDR3 spans 18 residues. J was trimmed by 5 bases and V by 0 bases; bases with no gene match: 14. Per the germline V gene, CDR1 is ENHRY and CDR2 is SYGVKD. The CDR3 loop is CAISESSGSSGTKDTQYF. The CDR3 DNA reads TGTGCCATCAGTGAGTCTAGTGGGTCCAGCGGGACGAAAGATACGCAGTATTTT.

CDR3 sequence (DNA): TGTGCCAGCAGTCCTACAGCTAGCGAAAAACTGTTTTTT. Translated, it gives CASSPTASEKLFF. The rearrangement links TRBV12-3 or TRBV12-4 to TRBJ1-4; D uncertain. Trimming removed 5 bases at V and 8 bases at J, with 12 bases between. This CDR3 contains 13 residues.

The V gene is TRBV2, the J gene TRBJ2-1; D is unclear. The ends were cut back, 2 bases at V and 9 bases at J, with 20 bases in the middle. The CDR3 runs to 16 residues. Germline-derived CDR1 and CDR2 are SNHLY and FYNNEI. In nucleotides, the CDR3 is TGTGCCAGCAGTGAAAGTCCGGTACCCCGGCGTGGTGAGCAGTTCTTC. Amino acids: CASSESPVPRRGEQFF.

This chain connects TRBV6-6 to TRBJ1-5; D may be TRBD1 (5 bases). The CDR3 totals 15 residues. V was shortened by 8 bases and J by 6 bases, with 20 bases between the two germline ends. Germline CDR1 MNHNY, CDR2 SVGAGI (reference sequence). The CDR3 is CASQGETGLGQPQHF. For the CDR3, the DNA is TGTGCCAGCCAGGGCGAAACGGGACTCGGTCAGCCCCAGCATTTT.

The chain joins TRBV6-8 to TRBJ1-2; D uncertain. This CDR3 comprises 14 residues. Trimming left V 5 bases short and J 1 base short, with 11 bases between. Germline CDR1 and CDR2: MNHGY and SAAAGT. The CDR3 here is CASSALSNNYGYTF. CDR3 coding DNA: TGTGCCAGCAGTGCCCTCAGTAATAACTATGGCTACACCTTC.

V and J are TRBV28 and TRBJ2-2, with 8 nucleotides matching TRBD1. Germline V gives CDR1 MDHEN, CDR2 SYDVKM. V gave up 6 bases and J gave up 0 bases; unmatched junction bases: 6. This CDR3 is 16 amino acids long. The DNA of the CDR3 is TGTGCCAGCAGCGCCTCGACAGGGGCGAACACCGGGGAGCTGTTTTTT. Encoded protein: CASSASTGANTGELFF. Full variable domain (missing parts from reference TRBV28 and TRBJ2-2): DVKVTQSSRYLVKRTGEKVFLECVQDMDHENMFWYRQDPGLGLRLIYFSYDVKMKEKGDIPEGYSVSREKKERFSLILESASTNQTSMYLCASSASTGANTGELFFGEGSRLTVL.

Regarding this clonotype: One end of the junction does not line up with germline, which may come from a read error. In DNA, the CDR3 is TGTGCCAGCAGCTACTCCGATGCGGGGCAGCCCCAGCATTTT. Translated: CASSYSDAGQPQHF. The chain links TRBV6-8 to TRBJ1-5, with D unresolved. The CDR3 sequence is 14 residues long. Looked up from germline, CDR1 is MNHGY and CDR2 is SAAAGT.

The V call is TRBV12-3 or TRBV12-4, the J call TRBJ2-1, with 13 positions matching TRBD2. The J segment lost 6 bases and the V segment lost 8 bases, leaving 4 bases of the junction unmatched. The CDR3 consists of 14 residues. The CDR3 DNA is TGTGCCAGCGCGGGGACTAGCGGGGCCAATGAGCAGTTCTTC. It is translated as CASAGTSGANEQFF.

The V and J genes are TRBV7-9 and TRBJ1-5; 9 bases fit TRBD1. The V and J ends lost 5 bases and 8 bases, in that order; junction bases with no gene match: 10. This CDR3 has 15 residues. The V gene's germline CDR1 is SEHNR and CDR2 FQNEAQ (reference sequence). The CDR3 DNA sequence: TGTGCCAGCAGCCCGTCCCGGACAGGGGATGAGCCCCAGCATTTT. This sequence encodes CASSPSRTGDEPQHF.

The V call is TRBV2, the J call TRBJ1-5; a possible D gene is TRBD1 (6 bases). This CDR3 is built from 16 residues. Germline CDR1 SNHLY, CDR2 FYNNEI. Trimming removed 1 base from V and 4 bases from J, with 14 bases in between. The CDR3 region is CASSEGGGAINQPQHF. The CDR3 nucleotides are TGTGCCAGCAGTGAAGGAGGGGGAGCGATAAATCAGCCCCAGCATTTT.

This clonotype was detected only a few times. The chain uses TRBV10-3 and TRBJ1-5; tentative D call: TRBD1 (5 bases). This CDR3 spans 15 amino acids. The V end lost 10 bases, the J end lost 0 bases, and 16 bases lay between the germline ends. CDR1 and CDR2 (germline): ENHRY, SYGVKD. The DNA for the CDR3 is TGTGCCACTCTTCCGGGGCAGCATAGCAATCAGCCCCAGCATTTT. Translated, it gives CATLPGQHSNQPQHF.

This clonotype showed up many times. The J gene is TRBJ2-7, the V gene TRBV7-2; 10 bases are a match to TRBD2. The germline V gene encodes CDR1 SGHTA and CDR2 FQGNSA. V lost 3 bases and J lost 4; bases outside the gene matches: 6. The CDR3 has 15 amino acids. CDR3 sequence reads: CASSLGIAGGYEQYF. As DNA, the CDR3 is TGTGCCAGCAGCTTGGGGATAGCGGGAGGTTACGAGCAGTACTTC.

This sequence joins TRBV20-1 and TRBJ2-5; D not certain. Germline V gene sequence: CDR1 DFQATT, CDR2 SNEGSKA (reference sequence). There are 15 residues in the CDR3. Trimming cost V 2 bases and J 0 bases, with 13 bases left between them. CDR3 in amino acids: CSARIPPLYQETQYF. DNA for the CDR3: TGCAGTGCTAGAATCCCCCCCTTGTACCAAGAGACCCAGTACTTC.

The chain joins TRBV12-3 or TRBV12-4 to TRBJ1-6; D is ambiguous. The CDR3 is 13 amino acids. Trimming cost V 3 bases and J 5 bases, with 5 bases left between them. The CDR3 sequence: CASSFDHNSPLHF. The CDR3 DNA follows: TGTGCCAGCAGTTTCGATCATAATTCACCCCTCCACTTT.

This clonotype has a handful of counts. J is TRBJ2-7 and V is TRBV7-2; the match to TRBD2 covers 8 bases. Trimming at V came to 5 bases and at J to 7 bases, leaving 13 bases not matched to a gene. The CDR3 contains 15 residues. Germline V gene sequence: CDR1 SGHTA, CDR2 FQGNSA. CDR3 residues: CASSGASGSYGEQYF. In DNA form, the CDR3 reads TGTGCCAGCAGCGGGGCGAGCGGGAGTTATGGGGAGCAGTACTTC.

The chain recombines TRBV6-8 with TRBJ2-7, with 9 bases identical to TRBD1. The CDR3 contains 14 residues. With 7 bases clipped from V and 3 bases from J, the junction kept 7 bases outside the gene matches. The germline V gene has CDR1 MNHGY and CDR2 SAAAGT. The CDR3 DNA reads as TGTGCCAGCACCCCGGGACAGGGAAACTACGAGCAGTACTTC. This translates into CASTPGQGNYEQYF.

The chain couples TRBV20-1 to TRBJ2-7; possibly TRBD1 or TRBD2 for D (5 bases each). CDR3 length: 14 amino acids. Germline CDR1 and CDR2: DFQATT and SNEGSKA (reference sequence). V lost 7 bases, J lost 0 bases, and 16 bases lay in between. As DNA, the CDR3 is TGCAGTGTAGCCGACCCGGGGACCTCCTACGAGCAGTACTTC. Translated: CSVADPGTSYEQYF.

Only a few counts were recorded for this clonotype. The chain employs TRBV2 and TRBJ1-1, with D possibly TRBD1 on 5 matching bases. CDR3 length: 13 residues. CDR1 is SNHLY and CDR2 is FYNNEI in the germline V gene. V lost 3 bases and J 3 bases, leaving 8 bases between the germline ends. In nucleotides, the CDR3 is TGTGCCAGCAGTGACAGGGTTGACACTGAAGCTTTCTTT. Amino acids: CASSDRVDTEAFF.

This clonotype occurred a few times. The V call is TRBV28, the J call TRBJ1-6; 7 bases align to TRBD1. After removal of 6 bases from V and 7 bases from J, the junction contained 12 bases not matched to a gene. The CDR3 contains 16 residues. CDR1 and CDR2 from the germline V gene are MDHEN and SYDVKM. The CDR3 loop is CASRTHRDSSNSPLHF. The CDR3 nucleotides read TGTGCCAGCAGGACACATAGGGACAGCTCCAATTCACCCCTCCACTTT.

This clonotype has just one count. This chain links TRBV20-1 with TRBJ2-6; D gene ambiguous. CDR1 DFQATT and CDR2 SNEGSKA come from the germline V gene (reference sequence). CDR3 length: 13 residues. Trimming cost V 0 bases and J 4 bases, with 4 bases left between them. The CDR3 nucleotides are TGCAGTGCTAGAGAACCCGGGGCCAACGTCCTGACTTTC. It codes for CSAREPGANVLTF.